The sequence of this TCR beta chain was determined in a study of blood T cells in healthy people across ages. Findings and caveats of the study: Compared with aged donors, long-lived donors showed fewer expanded clones, suggesting selection.

As to this clonotype: What it binds is unknown.

Between the trimmed V and J ends, which lost 0 bases and 5 bases, there was a span of 10 bases. In germline, CDR1 is MNHEY, CDR2 SVGAGI. The CDR3 runs to 15 residues. The second PCR ran about 6 to 11 cycles with a sample-barcoded 5' primer and J-beta primers. At least 3 million CDR3-containing paired-end reads were obtained per sample. TCRdb re-called the 5' RACE reads through MiXCR, storing one row per CDR3 protein. The repertoire holds approximately 490,000 distinct CDR3 sequences, with about 24% as singletons. This sample also belongs to another study, concerning T cells of mothers and their children. That work adds: Sequencing returned over 8 million TCR beta CDR3 reads per mother and several million per child.

The TCR sequence derives from a boy younger than 18 in good health. The sample was blood. This chain connects TRBV6-5 to TRBJ1-4; D ambiguous. The CDR3 DNA reads TGTGCCAGCAGTTACTCGAGGACTTTAAATGAAAAACTGTTTTTT. This translates into CASSYSRTLNEKLFF.